This T cell receptor beta chain was retrieved from a study of T-cell reconstitution after alpha-beta-depleted transplantation in children (dated by TCRdb to the mid-2010s). Background for the entire study: T-cell immune reconstitution after TCRalphabeta/CD19-depleted allogeneic hematopoietic cell transplantation in children was quantitatively tracked in the study by means of TCR repertoire profiling.

This clonotype has more than one count but fewer than ten. It lacks a known antigen. One base away there is no much larger clone; base qualities are not given. Libraries were prepared through PCR. The instrument was an Illumina HiSeq 2500. TCR libraries were prepared with molecular barcoding, using unique molecular identifiers to normalize TCRbeta repertoire quantification. TCRdb cleaned the public reads at Q25 with fastp, built clones with MiXCR and kept in-frame beta chains. CDR3 protein duplicates are merged, each entry listing the most common genes and DNA. In this sample the table shows about 200,000 distinct CDR3 sequences, just under 6.5% of which occur a single time. The ten largest clones add up to around 4.1% of the sample. The treatment or condition label for this specimen denotes: allogeneic hematopoietic cell transplantation with graft depleted of TCRalphabeta T cells and CD19 B cells. The transplant recipients were children given TCRalphabeta/CD19-depleted allogeneic hematopoietic cell grafts.

What the authors observed across the whole study: The frequencies of hyperexpanded clones fell over the following months, and after one year, T-cell counts and TCRbeta diversity were mostly attributed to newly produced T cells. The high TCRbeta diversity at day 60 in some patients was ascribed to recipient T cells and intrathymic progenitors that had survived conditioning. The apparently early alphabetaT-cell count recovery about two months after transplant was reportedly dependent on only several hundred rapidly expanded clones derived from non-depleted graft cells.

This TCR came from a girl under three years old with combined immunodeficiency, due to receive a stem cell transplant. The sequencing here drew on PBMCs, taken before TCRalphabeta/CD19-depleted stem cell transplant.

The nucleotides read TGTGCCAGCAGCTCGACACAAAGCTCTGGAAACACCATATATTTT. This codes for CASSSTQSSGNTIYF. This sequence uses TRBV7-9 and TRBJ1-3, with no reliable assignment of the D segment. The germline V gene (reference sequence) sets CDR1 to SEHNR and CDR2 to FQNEAQ. The CDR3 measures 15 amino acids from cysteine to phenylalanine. Only the CDR3 part of the read is kept: 45 bases, read in frame from the first base. V drops 4 bases and J drops 0 bases, leaving 10 bases in between.